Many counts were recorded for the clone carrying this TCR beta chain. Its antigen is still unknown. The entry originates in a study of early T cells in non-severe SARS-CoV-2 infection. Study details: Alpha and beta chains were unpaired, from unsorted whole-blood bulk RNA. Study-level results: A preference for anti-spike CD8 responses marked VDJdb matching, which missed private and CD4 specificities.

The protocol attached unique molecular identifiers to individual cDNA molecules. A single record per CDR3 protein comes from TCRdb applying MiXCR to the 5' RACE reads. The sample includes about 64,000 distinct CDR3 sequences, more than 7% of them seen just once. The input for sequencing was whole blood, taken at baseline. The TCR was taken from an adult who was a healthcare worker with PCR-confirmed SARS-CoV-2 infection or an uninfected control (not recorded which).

CDR3 sequence reads: CASSLLQGGELFF. CDR3 in DNA: TGTGCCAGCAGTTTGTTACAGGGCGGGGAGCTGTTTTTT. This chain uses TRBV12-3 or TRBV12-4 with TRBJ2-2; D might be TRBD1 (6 bases). The CDR3 runs to 13 residues. V was pared by 3 bases and J by 7 bases, with 9 bases between.